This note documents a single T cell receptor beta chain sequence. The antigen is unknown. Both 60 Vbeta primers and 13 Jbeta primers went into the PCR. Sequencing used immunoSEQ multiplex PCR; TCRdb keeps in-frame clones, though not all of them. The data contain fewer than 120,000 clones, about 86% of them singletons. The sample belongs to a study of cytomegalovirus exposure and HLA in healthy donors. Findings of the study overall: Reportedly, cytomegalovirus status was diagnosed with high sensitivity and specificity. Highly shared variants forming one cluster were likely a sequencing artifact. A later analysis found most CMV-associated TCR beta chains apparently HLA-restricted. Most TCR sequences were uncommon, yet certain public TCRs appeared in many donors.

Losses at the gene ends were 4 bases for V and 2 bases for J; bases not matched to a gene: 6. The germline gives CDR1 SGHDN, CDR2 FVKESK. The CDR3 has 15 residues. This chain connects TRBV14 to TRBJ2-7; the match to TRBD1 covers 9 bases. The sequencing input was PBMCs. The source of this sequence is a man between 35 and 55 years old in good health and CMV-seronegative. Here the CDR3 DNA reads TGTGCCAGCAGCCTAGCCGGGACAGGGACCTACGAGCAGTACTTC. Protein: CASSLAGTGTYEQYF.